A single sample gave rise to the 15 T cell receptor beta chains below, sequenced in a study of T cell clonality in common variable immunodeficiency. Their antigen targets remain unknown. Study-level results: In common variable immunodeficiency, TCR beta chains reportedly carried fewer deletions and N-nucleotide insertions.

TCRdb's copy holds only in-frame clones and misses some; the assay was immunoSEQ multiplex PCR. Recorded here are under 15,000 clones, with no singletons, and the ten leading clones hold approximately 7.7%. The sequenced material came from peripheral blood mononuclear cells. Receptor source: a human donor with common variable immunodeficiency.

The table lists this clone with a few counts. The read ends 3 residues shy of where the CDR3 ends; the end is completed using the germline J gene. The chain carries TRBV2 and TRBJ1-2; 8 bases fit TRBD1. The CDR3 spans 15 residues. Germline values: CDR1 SNHLY, CDR2 FYNNEI. The part of the CDR3 DNA that was read is TGTGCCAGCAGTGAAGGGTCCGGGACAGGATTTACC. Protein: CASSEGSGTGFT. The entire CDR3 protein is CASSEGSGTGFTYTF.

This clone was counted between two and nine times. The CDR3 end falls 3 residues outside the read, so it is completed with the germline J gene. V gene TRBV7-9 combines with J gene TRBJ1-6; no definite D call. Germline-derived CDR1 and CDR2 are SEHNR and FQNEAQ (reference sequence). This CDR3 region has 13 residues. The sequenced part of the CDR3 DNA is TGTGCCAGCAGCCCCCGTGGCCCCAGTCCC. This codes for CASSPRGPSP. Given in full, the CDR3 is CASSPRGPSPLHF. Full variable domain (outside the CDR3, taken from reference TRBV7-9 and TRBJ1-6): DTGVSQNPRHKITKRGQNVTFRCDPISEHNRLYWYRQTLGQGPEFLTYFQNEAQLEKSRLLSDRFSAERPKGSFSTLEIQRTEQGDSAMYLCASSPRGPSPLHFGNGTRLTVT.

Concerning this clone itself: The read gets to within 3 residues of the CDR3 end, and the germline J gene fills in the rest. The chain links TRBV19 to TRBJ1-2; 11 nucleotides agree with TRBD1. This CDR3 spans 16 amino acids. Germline CDR1 is LNHDA and CDR2 is SQIVND (reference sequence). Trimming removed 5 bases from V and 4 bases from J; junction bases left unmatched: 9. The CDR3 loop reads CASSLVTGTGGYGYTF. The part of the CDR3 DNA that was read is TGTGCCAGTAGTCTCGTCACCGGGACAGGGGGCTATGGC.

This clone has more than one count but fewer than ten. The read gets to within 3 residues of the CDR3 end, and the germline J gene fills in the rest. The V gene is TRBV19, the J gene TRBJ1-2; TRBD1 matches 7 bases. With 4 bases clipped from V and 5 bases from J, the junction kept 10 bases outside the gene matches. Germline V gene sequence: CDR1 LNHDA, CDR2 SQIVND (reference sequence). The CDR3 totals 15 residues. The sequenced CDR3 bases are TGTGCCAGTAGTAAGACCGGGACAGTTCTTTATGGC. This encodes CASSKTGTVLYG. The full CDR3 reads CASSKTGTVLYGYTF.

The CDR3 sequence is CASSIGLPYEQYF. The sequenced part of the CDR3 DNA is TGTGCCAGTAGTATTGGGCTCCCCTACGAG. The J gene is TRBJ2-7, the V gene TRBV19, with D unclear. The read falls 3 residues short of the CDR3 end, and the missing part is taken from the germline J gene. CDR1 LNHDA and CDR2 SQIVND come from the germline V gene (reference sequence). Trimming took 3 bases from V and 2 from J, leaving 8 bases between them. This CDR3 has 13 amino acids.

This clone was seen only a few times. Sequencing ends 3 residues short of the CDR3 end; the germline J gene provides the rest. This chain uses TRBV13 with TRBJ2-1, with 9 nucleotides matching TRBD1. The CDR3 consists of 15 residues. Germline trimming cut 7 bases from V and 5 bases from J; bases unmatched to any gene: 9. The germline V gene has CDR1 PRHDT and CDR2 FYEKMQ (reference sequence). The covered CDR3 bases are TGTGCCAGCACCGAACTAGGGACAGGGAACAATGAG. Protein sequence: CASTELGTGNNE. The whole CDR3 reads CASTELGTGNNEQFF.

Notes on this clone: The CDR3 end falls 3 residues outside the read, so it is completed with the germline J gene. The rearrangement links TRBV6-1 to TRBJ2-7, with TRBD2 identical over 8 bases. V lost 2 bases and J lost 5; bases outside the gene matches: 14. The CDR3 loop spans 17 amino acids. Germline V lookup: CDR1 MNHNS, CDR2 SASEGT. This CDR3 reads CASSESPRGTRDHEQYF. The CDR3 DNA, read in part, is TGTGCCAGCAGTGAAAGTCCGAGGGGGACTAGAGACCACGAG.

CDR3 amino acids: CASSFTTGYEQYF. CDR3 DNA, as far as it was read: TGTGCCAGCAGTTTTACGACAGGCTACGAG. The chain employs TRBV27 and TRBJ2-7; tentative D call: TRBD1 (6 bases). The read terminates 3 residues before the CDR3 end, so the remaining end is supplied by the germline J gene. V was pared by 3 bases and J by 3 bases, with 9 bases between. CDR3 size: 13 residues. CDR1 and CDR2 (germline): MNHEY, SMNVEV (reference sequence).

This clone counts as medium-sized (0.01 to 0.1%). The read gets to within 3 residues of the CDR3 end, and the germline J gene fills in the rest. This rearrangement joins TRBV29-1 to TRBJ1-4; D gene ambiguous. V lost 0 bases, J lost 8 bases, and 7 bases lay in between. CDR1 and CDR2 from the germline V gene are SQVTM and ANQGSEA. This CDR3 contains 12 residues. CDR3 bases read: TGCAGCGTTGAAGATAGTCCCGAAAAA. Translated, it gives CSVEDSPEK. The complete CDR3 sequence is CSVEDSPEKLFF.

This clone is classed as medium-sized (0.01 to 0.1%). With the read ending 3 residues before the CDR3 end, the germline J gene is used to fill in that end. The chain couples TRBV7-2 to TRBJ1-3; TRBD1 is a possible D gene (6 bases). Germline V gene lookup returns CDR1 SGHTA and CDR2 FQGNSA. This CDR3 is 14 amino acids long. V lost 6 bases to trimming and J lost 2 bases, with 11 bases between them. CDR3 amino acids: CASSKGGAGNTIYF. Partial CDR3 DNA: TGTGCCAGCAGTAAGGGGGGGGCTGGAAACACC.

To note about this clone: Coverage ceases 3 residues before the CDR3 finishes, and the germline J gene fills in the end. This chain links TRBV2 with TRBJ1-5; D is ambiguous. V was cut by 7 bases and J by 5 bases, with 15 bases left in between. This CDR3 has 14 amino acids. Germline loops: CDR1 SNHLY, CDR2 FYNNEI. Incomplete CDR3 DNA: TGTGCCAGCACCCCAGAGGGTAACTATCAGCCC. Protein product: CASTPEGNYQP. From start to end, the CDR3 is CASTPEGNYQPQHF.

This clone came up a few times. The CDR3 here is CASSVLWGGPFGDTQYF. The DNA read from the CDR3 is TGTGCCAGCAGTGTACTTTGGGGGGGGCCTTTCGGAGATACG. The chain carries TRBV2 and TRBJ2-3; tentative D call: TRBD2 (7 bases). The read is 3 residues too short to cover the CDR3 end, so that end is filled in from the germline J gene. From germline, CDR1 is SNHLY and CDR2 FYNNEI. V dropped 4 bases and J dropped 5 bases, with 22 bases sitting between them. This CDR3 is 17 amino acids long.

On this clone: The CDR3 end lies 3 residues beyond the end of the read and is filled in from the germline J gene. The chain recombines TRBV19 with TRBJ1-2; D uncertain. Germline CDR1 is LNHDA and CDR2 is SQIVND (reference sequence). This CDR3 has 14 amino acids. The V end was cut by 4 bases, the J end by 4 bases, with 13 bases between. CDR3 loop: CASSNGRSAYGYTF. Incomplete CDR3 DNA: TGTGCCAGTAGTAATGGCAGGTCCGCCTATGGC.

This clone was recorded a few times. The sequenced fragment ends 3 residues before the CDR3 boundary, so the rest is inferred from the germline J gene. This sequence joins TRBV20-1 and TRBJ2-1; a possible D gene is TRBD2 (6 bases). CDR1 and CDR2 (germline): DFQATT, SNEGSKA (reference sequence). This CDR3 comprises 13 residues. The V end lost 6 bases, the J end lost 7 bases, and 16 bases lay between the germline ends. CDR3 bases read: TGCAGTGCCCTGGGTGGGGGGAGGAATGAG. Its protein is CSALGGGRNE. The complete CDR3 sequence is CSALGGGRNEQFF.

In its sample, this clone was seen a few times. Coverage ceases 3 residues before the CDR3 finishes, and the germline J gene fills in the end. The chain is built from TRBV7-2 and TRBJ2-5; no firm D call. CDR1 and CDR2 from the germline V gene are SGHTA and FQGNSA. The CDR3 has 13 amino acids. V was pared by 1 base and J by 4 bases, with 7 bases between. The DNA read from the CDR3 is TGTGCCAGCAGCTTAGACAACATAGAGACC. This codes for CASSLDNIET. The CDR3 in full is CASSLDNIETQYF. Filled out from reference TRBV7-2 and TRBJ2-5, the complete variable domain reads GAGVSQSPSNKVTEKGKDVELRCDPISGHTALYWYRQSLGQGLEFLIYFQGNSAPDKSGLPSDRFSAERTGGSVSTLTIQRTQQEDSAVYLCASSLDNIETQYFGPGTRLLVL.